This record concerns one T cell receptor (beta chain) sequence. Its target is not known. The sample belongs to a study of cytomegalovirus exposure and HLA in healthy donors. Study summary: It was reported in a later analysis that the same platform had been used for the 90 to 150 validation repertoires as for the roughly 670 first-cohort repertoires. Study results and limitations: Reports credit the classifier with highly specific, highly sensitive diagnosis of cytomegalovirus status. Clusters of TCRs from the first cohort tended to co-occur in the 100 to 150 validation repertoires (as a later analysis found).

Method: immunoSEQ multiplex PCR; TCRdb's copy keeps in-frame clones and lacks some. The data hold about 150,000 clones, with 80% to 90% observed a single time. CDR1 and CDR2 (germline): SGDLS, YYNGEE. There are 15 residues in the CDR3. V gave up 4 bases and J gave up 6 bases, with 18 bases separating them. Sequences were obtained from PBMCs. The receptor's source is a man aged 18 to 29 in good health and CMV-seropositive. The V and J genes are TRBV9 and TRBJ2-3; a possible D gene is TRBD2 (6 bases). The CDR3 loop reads CASSTRDFSRDTQYF. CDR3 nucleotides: TGTGCCAGCAGCACCCGGGACTTTAGCCGGGATACGCAGTATTTT.